This T cell receptor (beta chain) was sequenced for a study of cytomegalovirus exposure and HLA in healthy donors. Those who donated were healthy bone marrow donors. With regard to this clone: Its antigen is unidentified.

Primers for the PCR totalled 60 Vbeta and 13 Jbeta. Here immunoSEQ multiplex PCR was the method, and the copy in TCRdb shows in-frame clones only, minus some. The sample consists of approximately 250,000 clones, roughly 78% of them appearing once. This CDR3 has 13 residues. Germline CDR1 reads LGHNT; CDR2 reads FRNRAP. V was pared by 11 bases and J by 3 bases, with 13 bases between. Whole-study findings and limits: Researchers reportedly found TCR beta sequences accurately predicted most subjects' HLA-A and HLA-B alleles. Among immune exposure information, only CMV serostatus was available. Later analysis suggested links between common viral pathogens and several top significant clusters.

The sample taken for sequencing was PBMCs. The gene calls are TRBV12-5 and TRBJ1-4, with a weak D call TRBD1 (5 bases). The TCR was taken from a boy younger than 18 in good health and CMV-seronegative. CDR3 nucleotide sequence: TGTGCTTCGGCGGGGCAGCCTAATGAAAAACTGTTTTTT. It encodes CASAGQPNEKLFF.